This T cell receptor (beta chain) was sequenced during a study of T-cell reconstitution after alpha-beta-depleted transplantation in children. V was pared by 5 bases and J by 7 bases, with 15 bases between. In germline, CDR1 is LGHDT, CDR2 YNNKEL (reference sequence). The CDR3 is 14 amino acids. Unique molecular identifiers featured in how the TCRbeta library was prepared. TCRdb processed the PCR reads anew with MiXCR; each CDR3 protein has one entry. Here the sample spans roughly 500,000 distinct CDR3 sequences, approximately 20% being singletons. This clonotype was counted a few times. The chain carries TRBV3-1 and TRBJ2-4; D possibly uses TRBD1 or TRBD2 (5 bases each). The origin of this receptor is a human donor who donated a stem cell graft to a child with acute lymphoblastic leukemia. The sequencing used PBMCs from the stem cell graft donor, collected from the stem cell graft. DNA for the CDR3: TGTGCCAGCAGCGGGGACCACCGACCTAACATTCAGTACTTC. It encodes CASSGDHRPNIQYF.